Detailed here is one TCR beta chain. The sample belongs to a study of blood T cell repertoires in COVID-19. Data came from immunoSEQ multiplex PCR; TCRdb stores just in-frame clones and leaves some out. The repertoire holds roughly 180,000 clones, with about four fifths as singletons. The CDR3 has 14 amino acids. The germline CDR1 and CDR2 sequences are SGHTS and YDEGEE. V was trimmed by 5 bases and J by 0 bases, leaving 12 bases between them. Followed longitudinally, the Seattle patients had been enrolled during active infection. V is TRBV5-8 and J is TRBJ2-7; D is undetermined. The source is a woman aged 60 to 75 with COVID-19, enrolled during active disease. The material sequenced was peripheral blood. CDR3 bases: TGTGCCAGCAGGCGTGACACGGACTCCTACGAGCAGTACTTC. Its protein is CASRRDTDSYEQYF.